Following are 20 T cell receptor beta chains from one sample sequenced in a study of spatial heterogeneity in lung cancer. TCRdb itself ran the 5' RACE reads through MiXCR, one entry per CDR3 protein. The sample includes approximately 94,000 distinct CDR3 sequences, 4.4% seen only once; the top ten take 20% to 25%. Their specific antigens are unknown. General observations from the study: Expanded alpha and beta TCR counts within tumors tracked tumor mutation counts.

Time point here: sample taken at primary tumor resection. This material consisted of lung tumor tissue, taken at surgery. These receptor sequences come from a male donor with early-stage non-small cell lung cancer.

This clonotype was counted at least ten times. The gene calls are TRBV6-2 or TRBV6-3 and TRBJ2-7, with D possibly TRBD1 on 6 matching bases. The CDR3 runs to 11 residues. V dropped 8 bases and J dropped 2 bases, with 7 bases sitting between them. CDR1 is MNHEY and CDR2 is SVGEGT in the germline V gene. Here the CDR3 DNA reads TGTGCCAGCGGGGGCCCCTACGAGCAGTACTTC. The encoded protein is CASGGPYEQYF.

This clonotype was seen many times. The chain recombines TRBV28 with TRBJ2-7; no clear D. V lost 3 bases and J lost 2, with 11 bases in between. CDR1 and CDR2 (germline): MDHEN, SYDVKM. CDR3 size: 14 residues. The CDR3 reads CASSLRKAPYEQYF. The CDR3 nucleotides read TGTGCCAGCAGTTTGCGGAAAGCCCCCTACGAGCAGTACTTC.

This clonotype was counted ten times or more. This rearrangement joins TRBV7-9 to TRBJ1-6; D possibly corresponds to TRBD1 (5 bases). Germline loops: CDR1 SEHNR, CDR2 FQNEAQ (reference sequence). Deletions cut 9 bases from V and 8 bases from J, with 23 bases between. The CDR3 spans 16 residues. CDR3 DNA: TGTGCCAGAAGAACACGGGTTGGGACTCTCTATTCACCCCTCCACTTT. Its translation: CARRTRVGTLYSPLHF.

This clonotype was seen repeatedly, ten times or more. This sequence joins TRBV6-2 or TRBV6-3 and TRBJ1-5; D is ambiguous. The V end lost 6 bases, the J end lost 0 bases, and 12 bases lay between the germline ends. CDR1 MNHEY and CDR2 SVGEGT come from the germline V gene. There are 15 residues in the CDR3. CDR3 sequence: CASREHDDSNQPQHF. For the CDR3, the DNA is TGTGCCAGCAGGGAACATGACGATAGCAATCAGCCCCAGCATTTT.

This clonotype was counted ten times or more. The CDR3 reads CASSSRDSSYNEQFF. CDR3 nucleotides: TGTGCCAGCAGCTCCCGGGACTCTTCCTACAATGAGCAGTTCTTC. The V and J genes are TRBV3-1 and TRBJ2-1, with D perhaps matching TRBD2 (6 bases). V gave up 5 bases and J gave up 1 base, with 12 bases separating them. Germline CDR1 LGHDT, CDR2 YNNKEL (reference sequence). The CDR3 loop spans 15 amino acids.

This clonotype was seen more than once but under ten times. The V gene is TRBV12-3 or TRBV12-4, the J gene TRBJ1-1, with 7 bases identical to TRBD1. The J segment lost 10 bases and the V segment lost 4 bases, leaving 9 bases of the junction unmatched. The CDR3 spans 13 residues. The CDR3: CASSSSDRSGAFF. The DNA for the CDR3 is TGTGCCAGCAGTTCCTCGGACAGGTCCGGAGCTTTCTTT.

The sample holds many counts of this clonotype. V is TRBV3-1 and J is TRBJ1-5, with D hard to call. Trimming removed 0 bases at V and 6 bases at J, with 9 bases between. The germline V gene encodes CDR1 LGHDT and CDR2 YNNKEL (reference sequence). This CDR3 contains 14 residues. The CDR3 reads CASSQDWGTQPQHF. DNA for the CDR3: TGTGCCAGCAGCCAAGATTGGGGTACTCAGCCCCAGCATTTT. Drawing the rest from reference TRBV3-1 and TRBJ1-5, the complete variable domain is DTAVSQTPKYLVTQMGNDKSIKCEQNLGHDTMYWYKQDSKKFLKIMFSYNNKELIINETVPNRFSPKSPDKAHLNLHINSLELGDSAVYFCASSQDWGTQPQHFGDGTRLSIL.

This clonotype has at least ten counts. The chain has TRBV21-1 and TRBJ2-1. TRBV21-1 is labeled a pseudogene. The CDR3 length is 16 residues. The CDR3 protein is CASSKRDRSSYNEQFF. CDR3 coding DNA: TGTGCCAGCAGCAAAAGAGATCGAAGCTCCTACAATGAGCAGTTCTTC.

This clonotype was observed a few times. The rearrangement uses TRBV20-1 and TRBJ1-5; D is unresolved. CDR3 length: 14 residues. Trimming removed 0 bases at V and 0 bases at J, with 6 bases between. From germline, CDR1 is DFQATT and CDR2 SNEGSKA (reference sequence). CDR3 nucleotide sequence: TGCAGTGCTAGAGAGGTTCATAGCAATCAGCCCCAGCATTTT. Amino acids: CSAREVHSNQPQHF.

Points on this clonotype: A read error may be the cause here, since a much bigger clone is one base away. The rearrangement uses TRBV4-1 and TRBJ2-5, with D tentatively TRBD1 or TRBD2 (5 bases each). V was shortened by 2 bases and J by 4 bases, with 17 bases between the two germline ends. There are 16 residues in the CDR3. Germline V gene sequence: CDR1 MGHRA, CDR2 YSYEKL. The CDR3 sequence is CASSQSWGWQRETQYF. In nucleotides, the CDR3 is TGCGCCAGCAGCCAATCGTGGGGGTGGCAAAGAGAGACCCAGTACTTC.

This clonotype was seen more than once but under ten times. This rearrangement joins TRBV12-3 or TRBV12-4 to TRBJ1-1, with D possibly matching TRBD1 (5 bases). With 6 bases removed from V and 4 bases from J, the gap between germline ends came to 15 bases. The CDR3 is 14 residues long. DNA of the CDR3: TGTGCCAGCAGCGAGGGGAGTTTGAGCACTGAAGCTTTCTTT. Translation: CASSEGSLSTEAFF.

This clonotype was seen at least ten times. This chain links TRBV11-2 with TRBJ1-1; possibly TRBD1 for D (5 bases). Trimming took off 3 bases at V and 1 base at J, with 6 bases between the two ends. The CDR3 loop spans 13 amino acids. The germline V gene encodes CDR1 SGHAT and CDR2 FQNNGV. The CDR3 nucleotides are TGTGCCAGCAGCTTGCAGGGGAACACTGAAGCTTTCTTT. It translates to CASSLQGNTEAFF.

Many counts were recorded for this clonotype. The rearrangement joins TRBV3-1 to TRBJ2-1; D remains unclear. V lost 6 bases, J lost 0 bases, and 12 bases lay in between. The CDR3 is 15 amino acids. Germline lookup yields CDR1 LGHDT and CDR2 YNNKEL (reference sequence). CDR3 sequence (DNA): TGTGCCAGCAGTCATGACGTAAGCTCCTACAATGAGCAGTTCTTC. This translates into CASSHDVSSYNEQFF.

This clonotype occurred a few times. V and J are TRBV5-4 and TRBJ1-1, with D possibly being TRBD1 (5 bases). With 4 bases removed from V and 2 bases from J, the gap between germline ends came to 15 bases. From germline, CDR1 is SGHNT and CDR2 YYREEE (reference sequence). The CDR3 runs 15 residues. In nucleotides, the CDR3 is TGTGCCAGCAGCCACCGCAGGGCTGACAACACTGAAGCTTTCTTT. Its translation is CASSHRRADNTEAFF.

The chain combines TRBV4-2 with TRBJ2-1; 8 positions agree with TRBD2. Germline V CDR1 and CDR2: LGHNA, YNFKEQ. This CDR3 has 20 residues. V shed 4 bases, J shed 2 bases, and the junction held 19 bases outside the gene matches. The CDR3 here is CASSPRPGLVGLLAYNEQFF. DNA for the CDR3: TGTGCCAGCAGCCCCCGCCCGGGACTAGTGGGCCTCCTGGCCTACAATGAGCAGTTCTTC.

This clonotype showed up many times. This rearrangement joins TRBV5-1 to TRBJ2-1; no clear D. Germline V gives CDR1 SGHRS, CDR2 YFSETQ. The CDR3 is made up of 15 amino acids. The V end was cut by 0 bases, the J end by 2 bases, with 9 bases between. The CDR3 is CASSLELPTYNEQFF. As DNA, the CDR3 is TGCGCCAGCAGCTTGGAACTCCCGACCTACAATGAGCAGTTCTTC.

This clonotype was counted ten times or more. The rearrangement uses TRBV29-1 and TRBJ2-5, with D perhaps given as TRBD1 or TRBD2 (5 bases each). CDR1 and CDR2 (germline): SQVTM, ANQGSEA. CDR3 length equals 13 residues. With 4 bases removed from V and 2 bases from J, the gap between germline ends came to 11 bases. The CDR3 nucleotides are TGCAGCGTTGGGGCCGGGACGCAAGAGACCCAGTACTTC. This encodes CSVGAGTQETQYF.

This clonotype was detected ten times or more. The chain employs TRBV7-2 and TRBJ2-2, with 13 positions matching TRBD2. Germline V gives CDR1 SGHTA, CDR2 FQGNSA. The ends lost 3 bases at V and 7 bases at J; junction bases unmatched: 5. There are 16 residues in the CDR3. In DNA form, the CDR3 reads TGTGCCAGCAGCTTGGGACTAGCGGGACTGAACGGGGAGCTGTTTTTT. The encoded protein is CASSLGLAGLNGELFF.

This clonotype was counted a few times. The gene calls are TRBV12-3 or TRBV12-4 and TRBJ2-3; D remains ambiguous. The CDR3 sequence is 16 residues long. The V end was cut by 8 bases, the J end by 2 bases, with 20 bases between. The CDR3 spells CASGDPPTDATDTQYF. As DNA, the CDR3 is TGTGCCAGCGGCGATCCCCCGACCGATGCCACAGATACGCAGTATTTT.

This clonotype was seen at least ten times. The gene calls are TRBV6-5 and TRBJ2-1; the D gene is possibly TRBD2 (6 bases). V was clipped by 2 bases and J by 4 bases, with 15 bases between them. CDR1 and CDR2 from the germline V gene are MNHEY and SVGAGI. The CDR3 extends over 16 amino acids. CDR3 loop: CASSYVPGLKYNEQFF. CDR3 bases: TGTGCCAGCAGTTACGTGCCGGGACTTAAATACAATGAGCAGTTCTTC.